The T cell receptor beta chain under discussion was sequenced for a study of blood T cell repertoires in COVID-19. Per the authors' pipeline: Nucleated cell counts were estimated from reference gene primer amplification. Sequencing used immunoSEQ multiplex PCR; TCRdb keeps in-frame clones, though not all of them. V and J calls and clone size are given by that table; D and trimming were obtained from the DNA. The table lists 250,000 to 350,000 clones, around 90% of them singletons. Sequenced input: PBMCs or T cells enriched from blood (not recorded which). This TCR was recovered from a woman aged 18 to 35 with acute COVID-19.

CDR3 protein: CASSVEAGGGYGYTF. The CDR3 nucleotides are TGTGCCAGCAGCGTAGAGGCAGGGGGTGGTTATGGCTACACCTTC. The J gene is TRBJ1-2, the V gene TRBV9, with 7 positions matching TRBD1. Germline V lookup: CDR1 SGDLS, CDR2 YYNGEE. This CDR3 has 15 residues. Losses at the gene ends were 0 bases for V and 5 bases for J; bases not matched to a gene: 7.